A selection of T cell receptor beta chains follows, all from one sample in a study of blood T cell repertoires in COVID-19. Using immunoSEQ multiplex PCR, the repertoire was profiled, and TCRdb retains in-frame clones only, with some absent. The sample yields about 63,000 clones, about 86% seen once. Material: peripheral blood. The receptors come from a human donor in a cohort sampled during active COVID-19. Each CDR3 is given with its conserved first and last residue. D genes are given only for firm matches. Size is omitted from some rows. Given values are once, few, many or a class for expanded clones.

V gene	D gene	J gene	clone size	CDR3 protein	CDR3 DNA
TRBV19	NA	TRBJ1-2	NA	CASSIVGQGYGYTF	TGTGCCAGTAGTATAGTCGGGCAGGGATATGGCTACACCTTC
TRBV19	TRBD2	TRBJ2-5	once	CASSIDGGRRETQYF	TGTGCCAGTAGTATAGACGGCGGGAGACGGGAGACCCAGTACTTC
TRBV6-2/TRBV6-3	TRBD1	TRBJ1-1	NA	CASSLTGVTEAFF	TGTGCCAGCAGTCTTACAGGGGTGACTGAAGCTTTCTTT
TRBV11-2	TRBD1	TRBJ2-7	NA	CASSPGQGAYEQYF	TGTGCCAGCAGCCCGGGACAGGGGGCCTACGAGCAGTACTTC
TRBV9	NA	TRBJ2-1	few	CASRPPGTGYNEQFF	TGTGCCAGCAGACCTCCCGGGACTGGCTACAATGAGCAGTTCTTC
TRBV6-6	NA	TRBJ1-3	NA	CASKSGDLSSGNTIYF	TGTGCCAGCAAATCGGGGGATTTGAGCTCTGGAAACACCATATATTTT
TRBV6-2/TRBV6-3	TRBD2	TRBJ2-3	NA	CASSYSFLRGVSTDTQYF	TGTGCCAGCAGTTACTCGTTTTTGCGGGGGGTTAGCACAGATACGCAGTATTTT
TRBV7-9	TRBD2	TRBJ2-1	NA	CASSPLGRGGHEQFF	TGTGCCAGCAGCCCACTCGGGAGGGGGGGGCATGAGCAGTTCTTC
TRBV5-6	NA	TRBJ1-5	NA	CASSLDRLGNQPQHF	TGTGCCAGCAGCTTAGACAGGCTTGGCAATCAGCCCCAGCATTTT
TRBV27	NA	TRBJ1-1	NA	CASGRASGKDTEAFF	TGTGCCAGCGGTAGGGCCTCAGGGAAAGACACTGAAGCTTTCTTT
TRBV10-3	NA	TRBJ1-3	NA	CAISESLGLLSGNTIYF	TGTGCCATCAGTGAGTCGTTAGGACTCCTCTCTGGAAACACCATATATTTT
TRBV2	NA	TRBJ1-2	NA	CASSEAGAGGYTF	TGTGCCAGCAGTGAAGCGGGGGCGGGTGGCTACACCTTC
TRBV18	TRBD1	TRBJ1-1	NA	CASSRQGRTNTEAFF	TGTGCCAGCTCCAGACAGGGGAGGACGAACACTGAAGCTTTCTTT
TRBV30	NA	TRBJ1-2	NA	CAWSVGGWGGYTF	TGTGCCTGGAGTGTCGGGGGGTGGGGCGGCTACACCTTC
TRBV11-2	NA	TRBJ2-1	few	CASRMTRAGYEQFF	TGTGCCAGCAGAATGACCCGAGCGGGTTATGAGCAGTTCTTC
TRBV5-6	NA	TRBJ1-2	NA	CASSPGHVLYGYTF	TGTGCCAGCAGCCCGGGACACGTTCTTTATGGCTACACCTTC
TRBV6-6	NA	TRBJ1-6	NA	CASRSDRVAYNSPLHF	TGTGCCAGCAGATCGGACAGAGTGGCCTATAATTCACCCCTCCACTTT
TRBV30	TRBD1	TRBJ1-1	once	CAWSSDRVTEAFF	TGTGCCTGGAGTTCCGACAGGGTCACTGAAGCTTTCTTT
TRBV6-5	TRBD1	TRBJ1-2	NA	CASSYGDRGNGYTF	TGTGCCAGCAGTTACGGGGACAGGGGAAATGGCTACACCTTC
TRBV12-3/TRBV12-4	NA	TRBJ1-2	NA	CASSLLAQYGYTF	TGTGCCAGCAGCCTCCTGGCCCAATATGGCTACACCTTC
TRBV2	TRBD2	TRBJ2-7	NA	CASSEPTSGRSYEQYF	TGTGCCAGCAGTGAACCTACTAGCGGGAGGAGTTACGAGCAGTACTTC
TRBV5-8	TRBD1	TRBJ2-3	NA	CASSLRQGEDTQYF	TGTGCCAGCAGCTTGAGACAGGGGGAGGATACGCAGTATTTT
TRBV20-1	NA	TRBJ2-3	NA	CSASGGGTDTQYF	TGCAGTGCTAGTGGCGGGGGCACAGATACGCAGTATTTT
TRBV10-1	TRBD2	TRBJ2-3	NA	CASSERTSGGTTDTQYF	TGCGCCAGCAGTGAGAGGACTAGCGGGGGGACCACAGATACGCAGTATTTT
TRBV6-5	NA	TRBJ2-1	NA	CASSYTDSYNEQFF	TGTGCCAGCAGTTACACGGACTCATACAATGAGCAGTTCTTC
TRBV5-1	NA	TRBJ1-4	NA	CASSLGAAAATNEKLFF	TGCGCCAGCAGCTTGGGGGCAGCTGCTGCAACTAATGAAAAACTGTTTTTT
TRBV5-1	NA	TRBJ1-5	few	CASSLAGFPSQPQHF	TGCGCCAGCAGCTTGGCCGGGTTTCCAAGTCAGCCCCAGCATTTT
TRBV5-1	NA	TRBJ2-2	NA	CASSLELARELFF	TGCGCCAGCAGCTTGGAACTAGCCCGGGAGCTGTTTTTT
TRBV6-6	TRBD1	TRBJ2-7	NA	CASSSAGQGKSEQYF	TGTGCCAGCAGTTCCGCCGGACAGGGGAAAAGCGAGCAGTACTTC